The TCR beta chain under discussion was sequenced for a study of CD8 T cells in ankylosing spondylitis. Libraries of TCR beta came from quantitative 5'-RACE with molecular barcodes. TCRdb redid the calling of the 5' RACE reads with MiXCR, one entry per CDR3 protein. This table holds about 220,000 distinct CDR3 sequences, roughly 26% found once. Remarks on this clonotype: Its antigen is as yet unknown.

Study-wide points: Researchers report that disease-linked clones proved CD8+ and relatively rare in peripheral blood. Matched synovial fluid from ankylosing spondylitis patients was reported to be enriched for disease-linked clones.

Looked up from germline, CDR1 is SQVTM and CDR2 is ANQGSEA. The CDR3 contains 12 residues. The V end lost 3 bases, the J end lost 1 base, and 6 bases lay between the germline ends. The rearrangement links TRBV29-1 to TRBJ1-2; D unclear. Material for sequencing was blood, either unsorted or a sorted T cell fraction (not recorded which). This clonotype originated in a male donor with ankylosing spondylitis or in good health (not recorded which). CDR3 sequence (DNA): TGCAGCGTTGAGGCGGATAACTATGGCTACACCTTC. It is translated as CSVEADNYGYTF.